This T cell receptor (beta chain) was retrieved from a study of cytotoxic CD8 clonotypes in ibrutinib-treated CLL. Study context: After a median around 11 months on treatment (6 to 36), response samples were drawn.

Extraction of 1.5 to 2.5 micrograms of genomic DNA from cryopreserved PBMCs supplied material for TCR beta libraries. As for this clone: What it binds is unknown.

Findings and limits, study-wide: Treatment left the uncommon public clonotypes either contracted or stable in frequency.

A 1 in 200,000 to 1 in 1 million T cell depth was the sequencing target. The data were produced by immunoSEQ multiplex PCR, yet TCRdb's version contains in-frame clones alone and is incomplete. The data contain about 50,000 clones, approximately 87% of them singletons. This TCR derives from a human donor with chronic lymphocytic leukemia. Source: PBMCs, taken after 24 months of ibrutinib treatment.

The CDR3 sequence is CASSLEGAQPQHF. CDR3 DNA: TGTGCCAGCAGCTTAGAAGGGGCCCAGCCCCAGCATTTT. This sequence joins TRBV7-9 and TRBJ1-5; TRBD1 might be the D (5 bases). V shed 1 base and J shed 7 bases, with 8 bases lying between them. The CDR3 loop spans 13 amino acids. Per germline, CDR1 SEHNR and CDR2 FQNEAQ (reference sequence).